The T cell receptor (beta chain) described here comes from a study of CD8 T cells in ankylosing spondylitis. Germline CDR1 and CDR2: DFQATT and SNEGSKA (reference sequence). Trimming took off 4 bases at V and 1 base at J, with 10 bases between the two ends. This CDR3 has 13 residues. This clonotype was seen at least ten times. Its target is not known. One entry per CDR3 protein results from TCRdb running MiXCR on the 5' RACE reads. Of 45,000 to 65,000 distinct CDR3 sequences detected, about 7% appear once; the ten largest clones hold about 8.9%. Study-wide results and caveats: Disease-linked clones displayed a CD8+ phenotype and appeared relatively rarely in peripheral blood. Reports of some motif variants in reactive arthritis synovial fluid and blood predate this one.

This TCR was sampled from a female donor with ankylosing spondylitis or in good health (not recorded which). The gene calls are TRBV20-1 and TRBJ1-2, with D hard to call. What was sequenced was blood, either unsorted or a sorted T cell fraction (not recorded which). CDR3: CSATRRNNYGYTF. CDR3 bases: TGCAGTGCTACACGGCGGAATAACTATGGCTACACCTTC.